This note documents a single T cell receptor (beta chain) sequence. Its antigen is currently unknown. V gave up 3 bases and J gave up 1 base, with 10 bases separating them. Germline lookup yields CDR1 LNHDA and CDR2 SQIVND (reference sequence). This CDR3 is 15 amino acids long. The sample is drawn from a study of T cell responses to AZD1222 COVID-19 vaccine. Whole-study findings and limits: The breadth and depth of Spike-specific TCRs increased once two AZD1222 doses had been given.

TCRdb keeps only in-frame clones here, not all; method: immunoSEQ multiplex PCR. The table has 84,000 or so clones, approximately 86% seen once. The TCR was taken from an adult in good health. The specimen was peripheral blood, collected on day 0 of AZD1222 vaccination. The J gene is TRBJ2-1, the V gene TRBV19, with D possibly matching TRBD1 (6 bases). CDR3 loop: CASSIRTGSYNEQFF. The CDR3 nucleotides read TGTGCCAGTAGTATCCGAACAGGGTCCTACAATGAGCAGTTCTTC. The full variable domain, completed using reference TRBV19 and TRBJ2-1, is DGGITQSPKYLFRKEGQNVTLSCEQNLNHDAMYWYRQDPGQGLRLIYYSQIVNDFQKGDIAEGYSVSREKKESFPLTVTSAQKNPTAFYLCASSIRTGSYNEQFFGPGTRLTVL.